The 27 T cell receptor beta chains given below trace back to one sample, sequenced in a study of Ad26.COV2.S vaccination and SARS-CoV-2 variants listed by TCRdb under 2021. The treatment or condition tag for this specimen amounts to: 15 to 20 received Ad26.COV2.S at low or high dose, single or two shots; about 5 received placebo; per-sample allocation not given. Repertoires of vaccine and placebo recipients were sequenced from samples collected on day 63 after the first injection. Library preparation used the immunoSEQ multiplex PCR assay. What TCRdb holds here is the immuneACCESS table cut down to in-frame rearrangements. Part of the clones is not present; checked against another copy, under half of the missing clones reflect an unresolved V gene, and the others are unexplained. Within this sample are 400,000 to 450,000 clones, with 90% of them counted one time only. In total, the top ten clones hold 12% of the sample.

Material: peripheral blood, obtained in a trial of Ad26.COV2.S vaccine versus placebo. These receptors all stem from a person aged 18-60 years who received the Ad26.COV2.S COVID-19 vaccine or a placebo.

The rearrangement links TRBV7-8 to TRBJ2-5; D is perhaps TRBD1 (6 bases). The CDR3 runs to 13 residues. The ends were cut back, 5 bases at V and 1 base at J, with 8 bases in the middle. Germline V gene lookup returns CDR1 SGHVS and CDR2 FQNEAQ. CDR3 coding DNA: TGTGCCAGCAGCACAGGGATCCAAGAGACCCAGTACTTC. Translation: CASSTGIQETQYF.

The chain links TRBV29-1 to TRBJ1-2; no definite D call. Germline CDR1 and CDR2: SQVTM and ANQGSEA. V lost 4 bases and J lost 3, with 6 bases in between. The CDR3 consists of 11 residues. CDR3: CSVVWDYGYTF. DNA for the CDR3: TGCAGCGTTGTGTGGGACTATGGCTACACCTTC.

V is TRBV28 and J is TRBJ1-1; 9 bases are shared with TRBD1. The CDR3 consists of 15 residues. Germline-derived CDR1 and CDR2 are MDHEN and SYDVKM. With V trimmed by 3 bases and J by 3 bases, 5 bases remained unmatched. The CDR3 sequence: CASSFRDRDDTEAFF. DNA for the CDR3: TGTGCCAGCAGTTTTCGGGACAGGGACGACACTGAAGCTTTCTTT. Full variable domain (missing parts from reference TRBV28 and TRBJ1-1): DVKVTQSSRYLVKRTGEKVFLECVQDMDHENMFWYRQDPGLGLRLIYFSYDVKMKEKGDIPEGYSVSREKKERFSLILESASTNQTSMYLCASSFRDRDDTEAFFGQGTRLTVV.

The chain combines TRBV3-1 (or the pseudogene TRBV3-2) with TRBJ1-2; 8 bases map to TRBD1. V lost 2 bases and J lost 6; bases outside the gene matches: 2. Looked up from germline, CDR1 is LGHDT and CDR2 is YNNKEL (reference sequence). This CDR3 is built from 13 residues. The CDR3 sequence is CASSQTGGDGYTF. CDR3 DNA: TGTGCCAGCAGCCAAACAGGGGGAGATGGCTACACCTTC.

V gene TRBV27 combines with J gene TRBJ2-2, with TRBD2 matching over 10 bases. The CDR3 contains 16 residues. Germline V gene data show CDR1 as MNHEY and CDR2 as SMNVEV (reference sequence). V was clipped by 5 bases and J by 2 bases; unmatched bases: 5. Written as DNA, the CDR3 is TGTGCCAGCAGTCTTCTAGCGGGAGACAACACCGGGGAGCTGTTTTTT. This encodes CASSLLAGDNTGELFF.

The V gene is TRBV5-1, the J gene TRBJ1-4, with 7 bases that match TRBD1. J was trimmed by 7 bases and V by 0 bases; bases with no gene match: 9. CDR1 and CDR2 from the germline V gene are SGHRS and YFSETQ. The CDR3 contains 16 residues. DNA of the CDR3: TGCGCCAGCAGCTTGGCCGAGCTGGCAGGGGGTGAAAAACTGTTTTTT. Amino acids: CASSLAELAGGEKLFF.

The chain links TRBV18 to TRBJ2-4; D uncertain. The CDR3 length is 12 residues. Trimming left V 3 bases short and J 7 bases short, with 7 bases between. CDR1 is KGHSH, CDR2 LQKENI, per germline. The CDR3 sequence is CASSPDLNIQYF. The CDR3 DNA reads TGTGCCAGCTCACCGGATTTGAACATTCAGTACTTC.

To note about this clone: The identical CDR3 is also encoded by other nucleotide sequences in the sample. The chain is built from TRBV28 and TRBJ2-5; D not certain. Germline-derived CDR1 and CDR2 are MDHEN and SYDVKM. This CDR3 is 11 amino acids long. Deletions cut 6 bases from V and 2 bases from J, with 4 bases between. Written as DNA, the CDR3 is TGTGCCAGCAGCACTCAAGAGACCCAGTACTTC. Translating gives CASSTQETQYF.

V and J are TRBV7-3 and TRBJ2-5; D gene ambiguous. The CDR3 is 13 residues long. Deletions cut 2 bases from V and 5 bases from J, with 9 bases between. The germline V gene encodes CDR1 SGHTA and CDR2 FQGTGA. Here the CDR3 reads CASSLWVTETQYF. The DNA for the CDR3 is TGTGCCAGCAGCTTATGGGTTACCGAGACCCAGTACTTC.

V is TRBV10-1 and J is TRBJ2-5, with D possibly matching TRBD2 (7 bases). Per the germline V gene, CDR1 is WNHNN and CDR2 is SYGVQD (reference sequence). CDR3 length: 14 amino acids. The V end was cut by 5 bases, the J end by 4 bases, with 14 bases between. The CDR3 loop reads CASSPGGAGETQYF. In DNA form, the CDR3 reads TGCGCCAGCAGTCCTGGGGGGGCCGGAGAGACCCAGTACTTC.

With respect to this clone: In the same sample, other DNA sequences code for this CDR3. The chain couples TRBV18 to TRBJ2-1; no definite D call. The V and J ends lost 3 bases and 6 bases respectively, with 3 bases between them. Germline V gene lookup returns CDR1 KGHSH and CDR2 LQKENI. This CDR3 has 11 amino acids. CDR3: CASSPGNEQFF. CDR3 nucleotide sequence: TGTGCCAGCTCACCTGGCAATGAGCAGTTCTTC.

J is TRBJ1-6 and V is TRBV2; no definite D call. V dropped 7 bases and J dropped 0 bases, with 13 bases sitting between them. CDR1 SNHLY and CDR2 FYNNEI come from the germline V gene. The CDR3 sequence is 16 residues long. CDR3 nucleotides: TGTGCCAGCACTGGCCCGACGGACTCCTATAATTCACCCCTCCACTTT. Protein sequence: CASTGPTDSYNSPLHF. The full variable domain, its missing parts supplied by reference TRBV2 and TRBJ1-6, is EPEVTQTPSHQVTQMGQEVILRCVPISNHLYFYWYRQILGQKVEFLVSFYNNEISEKSEIFDDQFSVERPDGSNFTLKIRSTKLEDSAMYFCASTGPTDSYNSPLHFGNGTRLTVT.

The rearrangement links TRBV20-1 to TRBJ2-3; 10 nucleotides agree with TRBD2. The germline CDR1 and CDR2 sequences are DFQATT and SNEGSKA (reference sequence). After removal of 3 bases from V and 0 bases from J, the junction contained 15 bases not matched to a gene. The CDR3 contains 19 residues. In DNA form, the CDR3 reads TGCAGTGCTAGTCCGGCTAGCGGGAGCTTGGGACCTAGCACAGATACGCAGTATTTT. It translates to CSASPASGSLGPSTDTQYF.

J is TRBJ2-7 and V is TRBV15, with TRBD2 matching 7 bases. The CDR3 extends over 15 amino acids. CDR1 LNHNV and CDR2 YYDKDF come from the germline V gene (reference sequence). The ends lost 5 bases at V and 2 bases at J; junction bases unmatched: 9. The CDR3 coding sequence is TGTGCCACCAGCCCCCCTAGCGGTAGGGCCTACGAGCAGTACTTC. It yields the protein CATSPPSGRAYEQYF.

V and J are TRBV6-6 and TRBJ2-7, with D perhaps matching TRBD1 (6 bases). Trimming took 6 bases from V and 1 from J, leaving 13 bases between them. Per the germline V gene, CDR1 is MNHNY and CDR2 is SVGAGI (reference sequence). This CDR3 is 14 amino acids long. CDR3 sequence (DNA): TGTGCCAGCAGCCCGACAGGTCCGTCCTACGAGCAGTACTTC. It translates to CASSPTGPSYEQYF.

The genes are TRBV18 and TRBJ1-4, with a tentative D call TRBD1 (6 bases). V was shortened by 2 bases and J by 3 bases, with 10 bases between the two germline ends. The CDR3 runs to 15 residues. In germline, CDR1 is KGHSH, CDR2 LQKENI. The DNA for the CDR3 is TGTGCCAGCTCACCAACGACAGGTGCTAATGAAAAACTGTTTTTT. Protein: CASSPTTGANEKLFF.

The genes are TRBV7-8 and TRBJ1-2; D ambiguous. Trimming left V 0 bases short and J 5 bases short, with 10 bases between. This CDR3 has 14 residues. Germline-derived CDR1 and CDR2 are SGHVS and FQNEAQ. The CDR3 region has the DNA TGTGCCAGCAGCTTAGCCCTTGTCGAGTATGGCTACACCTTC. Translating it yields CASSLALVEYGYTF.

The chain links TRBV19 to TRBJ1-5, with D perhaps matching TRBD1 (6 bases). This CDR3 is 15 amino acids long. Deletions cut 3 bases from V and 6 bases from J, with 15 bases between. Germline loops: CDR1 LNHDA, CDR2 SQIVND (reference sequence). This chain's CDR3 is CASSITGLTVQPQHF. CDR3 DNA: TGTGCCAGTAGTATCACAGGGCTTACGGTTCAGCCCCAGCATTTT.

The chain is built from TRBV7-9 and TRBJ2-1; no definite D call. The CDR3 has 14 amino acids. V dropped 1 base and J dropped 8 bases, with 12 bases sitting between them. The germline V gene has CDR1 SEHNR and CDR2 FQNEAQ (reference sequence). The CDR3 coding sequence is TGTGCCAGCAGCTTAGGGCCTCGGACCGATGAGCAGTTCTTC. This codes for CASSLGPRTDEQFF.

The chain joins TRBV19 to TRBJ2-2; a possible D gene is TRBD2 (6 bases). Trimming shortened V by 5 bases and J by 5 bases, and 15 bases separated the two germline ends. The CDR3 is made up of 15 amino acids. Germline-derived CDR1 and CDR2 are LNHDA and SQIVND (reference sequence). Here the CDR3 DNA reads TGTGCCAGTAGTGCCCCCGGGAGACGGACCGGGGAGCTGTTTTTT. Its protein is CASSAPGRRTGELFF.

The rearrangement joins TRBV7-2 to TRBJ2-5; D call uncertain. CDR1 SGHTA and CDR2 FQGNSA come from the germline V gene. This CDR3 has 12 amino acids. V was cut by 7 bases and J by 5 bases, with 11 bases left in between. The chain's CDR3 is CASTLGRETQYF. The CDR3 region has the DNA TGTGCCAGCACCCTAGGTCGGGAGACCCAGTACTTC.

The chain carries TRBV28 and TRBJ1-4; 8 bases line up with TRBD1. The CDR3 has 15 amino acids. Losses at the gene ends were 5 bases for V and 5 bases for J; bases not matched to a gene: 7. In germline, CDR1 is MDHEN, CDR2 SYDVKM. For the CDR3, the DNA is TGTGCCAGCAGTCCCGGGGACAGGAGAAATGAAAAACTGTTTTTT. Translation: CASSPGDRRNEKLFF.

The chain has TRBV19 and TRBJ2-7; 12 bases match TRBD2. This CDR3 contains 18 residues. With V trimmed by 1 base and J by 2 bases, 9 bases remained unmatched. The V gene's germline CDR1 is LNHDA and CDR2 SQIVND (reference sequence). The DNA for the CDR3 is TGTGCCAGTAGTATAGTAGGGCAAAGACTAGCGGGAGCCTACGAGCAGTACTTC. Protein: CASSIVGQRLAGAYEQYF.

This clone was seen a few times. The rearrangement links TRBV5-6 to TRBJ2-2; possible D gene TRBD2, 5 bases. This CDR3 is 15 amino acids long. Germline V gene sequence: CDR1 SGHDT, CDR2 YYEEEE. V lost 0 bases and J lost 5, with 11 bases in between. The CDR3 coding sequence is TGTGCCAGCAGCTTGGGAGGGCAGCGGACCGGGGAGCTGTTTTTT. It encodes CASSLGGQRTGELFF.

V gene TRBV10-1 combines with J gene TRBJ1-1; D not resolved. CDR1 is WNHNN and CDR2 is SYGVQD in the germline V gene (reference sequence). The CDR3 consists of 14 residues. The V end lost 6 bases, the J end lost 7 bases, and 18 bases lay between the germline ends. For the CDR3, the DNA is TGCGCCAGCAGACCTCCGCGTAAGTACCTTGAAGCTTTCTTT. Translated: CASRPPRKYLEAFF.

CDR3 region: CASSLVGVQETQYF. The CDR3 coding sequence is TGTGCCAGCAGCTTGGTTGGTGTCCAAGAGACCCAGTACTTC. V is TRBV5-6 and J is TRBJ2-5; the D is unclear. This CDR3 region has 14 residues. Trimming pared 0 bases from V and 1 base from J, leaving 7 bases between. The germline V gene has CDR1 SGHDT and CDR2 YYEEEE.

This clone was seen just once. The CDR3 nucleotides read TGCGCCAGCAGCCAAAGCACCAGAAATAATTCACCCCTCCACTTT. The encoded protein is CASSQSTRNNSPLHF. V usage is TRBV4-3 and J usage is TRBJ1-6; D unclear. Trimming stripped 2 bases from V and 5 bases from J, with 10 bases between. The CDR3 is made up of 15 amino acids. Germline CDR1 is LGHNA and CDR2 is YSLEER.